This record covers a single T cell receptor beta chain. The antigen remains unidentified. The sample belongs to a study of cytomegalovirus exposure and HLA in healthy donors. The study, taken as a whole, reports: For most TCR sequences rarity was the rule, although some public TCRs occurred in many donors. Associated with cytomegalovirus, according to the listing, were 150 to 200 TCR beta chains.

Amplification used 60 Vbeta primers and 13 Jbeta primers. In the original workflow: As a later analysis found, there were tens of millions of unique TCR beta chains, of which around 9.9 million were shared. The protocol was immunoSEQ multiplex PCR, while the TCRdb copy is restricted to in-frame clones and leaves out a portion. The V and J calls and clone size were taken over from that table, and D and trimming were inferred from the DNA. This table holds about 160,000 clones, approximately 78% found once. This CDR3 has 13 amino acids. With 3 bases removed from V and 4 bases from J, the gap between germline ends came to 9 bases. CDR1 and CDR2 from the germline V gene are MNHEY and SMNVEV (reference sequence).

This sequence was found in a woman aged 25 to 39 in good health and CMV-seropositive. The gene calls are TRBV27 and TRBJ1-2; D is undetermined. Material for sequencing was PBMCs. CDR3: CASSLRPAYGYTF. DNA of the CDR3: TGTGCCAGCAGTTTGCGGCCAGCCTATGGCTACACCTTC.